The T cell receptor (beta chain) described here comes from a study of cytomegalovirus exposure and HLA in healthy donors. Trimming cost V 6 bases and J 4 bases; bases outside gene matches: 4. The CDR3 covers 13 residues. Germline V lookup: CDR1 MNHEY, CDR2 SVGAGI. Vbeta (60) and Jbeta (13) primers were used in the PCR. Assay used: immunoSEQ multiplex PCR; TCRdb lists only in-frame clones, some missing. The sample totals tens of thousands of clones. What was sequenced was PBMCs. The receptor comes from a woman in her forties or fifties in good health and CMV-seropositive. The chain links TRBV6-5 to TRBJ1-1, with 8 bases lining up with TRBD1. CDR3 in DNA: TGTGCCAGCAGAAGACAGGGGCGCACTGAAGCTTTCTTT. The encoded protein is CASRRQGRTEAFF.